These T cell receptor beta chains were read from a single sample in a study of chemoradiotherapy in HPV16-positive cancers. Profiling relied on immunoSEQ multiplex PCR, and the TCRdb table lists in-frame clones only, not all of them. The sample includes 7,500 to 9,500 clones, 71% of them seen just once. The biological material was taken from a patient who underwent chemoradiotherapy. All receptors derive from a human donor with HPV-associated anogenital cancer. Both conserved end residues are part of each CDR3. Fields, in order: V gene, clone size, D gene, J gene, CDR3 protein, CDR3 DNA. D genes are given only for firm matches. Size values are once, few and many counts, or a class for expanded clones, and some rows have none.

V: TRBV7-3
size: NA
D: TRBD2
J: TRBJ2-2
CDR3: CASSLSLAGVGTGELFF
DNA: TGTGCCAGCAGCTTAAGTCTGGCGGGGGTCGGCACCGGGGAGCTGTTTTTT

V: TRBV11-2
size: NA
D: NA
J: TRBJ2-1
CDR3: CASSWRRTAFYNEQFF
DNA: TGTGCCAGCAGCTGGAGGCGGACAGCATTCTACAATGAGCAGTTCTTC

V: TRBV5-1
size: NA
D: TRBD2
J: TRBJ2-1
CDR3: CASSLTGGDEQFF
DNA: TGCGCCAGCAGCTTGACGGGGGGGGATGAGCAGTTCTTC

V: TRBV6-1
size: NA
D: NA
J: TRBJ2-6
CDR3: CASSEGDISGANVLTF
DNA: TGTGCCAGCAGCGAAGGGGACATCTCAGGGGCCAACGTCCTGACTTTC

V: TRBV7-2
size: NA
D: NA
J: TRBJ1-5
CDR3: CASSLERNQPQHF
DNA: TGTGCCAGCAGCTTAGAAAGGAATCAGCCCCAGCATTTT

V: TRBV19
size: NA
D: TRBD1
J: TRBJ2-4
CDR3: CASSGPRTGGFTLTKNIQYF
DNA: TGTGCCAGTAGTGGACCCCGGACAGGGGGCTTTACATTAACCAAAAACATTCAGTACTTC

V: TRBV9
size: NA
D: TRBD1
J: TRBJ2-3
CDR3: CASSVMDRGTDTQYF
DNA: TGTGCCAGCAGCGTAATGGACAGGGGCACAGATACGCAGTATTTT

V: TRBV27
size: NA
D: TRBD2
J: TRBJ2-4
CDR3: CASRIAGGLSGIQYF
DNA: TGTGCCAGCAGAATAGCGGGGGGGCTTTCGGGCATTCAGTACTTC

V: TRBV4-1
size: NA
D: TRBD1
J: TRBJ1-1
CDR3: CASSSRQGARTEAFF
DNA: TGCGCCAGCAGCTCTCGGCAGGGGGCTCGCACTGAAGCTTTCTTT

V: TRBV19
size: NA
D: NA
J: TRBJ2-7
CDR3: CASSIIGGMSYEQYF
DNA: TGTGCCAGTAGTATTATCGGCGGAATGAGCTACGAGCAGTACTTC

V: TRBV5-1
size: NA
D: NA
J: TRBJ1-5
CDR3: CASSLGRGNQPQHF
DNA: TGCGCCAGCAGCTTGGGCAGGGGCAATCAGCCCCAGCATTTT

V: TRBV28
size: NA
D: NA
J: TRBJ2-7
CDR3: CASSFPRNRNYEQYF
DNA: TGTGCCAGCAGTTTTCCTCGGAATCGGAACTACGAGCAGTACTTC

V: TRBV2
size: NA
D: TRBD1
J: TRBJ2-1
CDR3: CASSHWGTGGYNEQFF
DNA: TGTGCCAGCAGTCACTGGGGGACAGGGGGCTACAATGAGCAGTTCTTC

V: TRBV11-1
size: NA
D: NA
J: TRBJ1-1
CDR3: CASSLDRNTEAFF
DNA: TGTGCCAGCAGCTTAGACAGGAACACTGAAGCTTTCTTT

V: TRBV30
size: few
D: NA
J: TRBJ2-7
CDR3: CAWRIRGLYEQYF
DNA: TGTGCCTGGAGGATCCGGGGCCTCTACGAGCAGTACTTC

V: TRBV5-1
size: NA
D: NA
J: TRBJ2-1
CDR3: CASSLVVGNDNEQFF
DNA: TGCGCCAGCAGCTTGGTGGTAGGGAATGACAATGAGCAGTTCTTC

V: TRBV11-2
size: NA
D: NA
J: TRBJ1-3
CDR3: CASSSLSSGNTIYF
DNA: TGTGCCAGCAGTTCTCTTAGCTCTGGAAACACCATATATTTT

V: TRBV28
size: once
D: NA
J: TRBJ1-1
CDR3: CASSSLGTRGNTEAFF
DNA: TGTGCCAGCAGCAGTTTAGGAACGAGGGGAAACACTGAAGCTTTCTTT

V: TRBV7-3
size: NA
D: NA
J: TRBJ2-5
CDR3: CASSQGGLAGSETQYF
DNA: TGTGCCAGCAGCCAGGGGGGGTTGGCGGGCTCGGAGACCCAGTACTTC

V: TRBV29-1
size: NA
D: NA
J: TRBJ2-5
CDR3: CSVEDLRLQETQYF
DNA: TGCAGCGTTGAAGATCTAAGACTCCAAGAGACCCAGTACTTC

V: TRBV30
size: NA
D: NA
J: TRBJ2-6
CDR3: CAWRGFRQRTANVLTF
DNA: TGTGCCTGGAGAGGATTTAGGCAACGGACGGCCAACGTCCTGACTTTC

V: TRBV5-1
size: NA
D: TRBD2
J: TRBJ2-3
CDR3: CASSPFPASGARTDTQYF
DNA: TGCGCCAGCAGCCCCTTCCCCGCCAGCGGGGCCCGCACAGATACGCAGTATTTT

V: TRBV5-1
size: NA
D: NA
J: TRBJ1-4
CDR3: CASTQGIANEKLFF
DNA: TGCGCCAGCACCCAGGGGATAGCTAATGAAAAACTGTTTTTT

V: TRBV6-5
size: NA
D: NA
J: TRBJ1-1
CDR3: CASSYESSGTEAFF
DNA: TGTGCCAGCAGTTACGAAAGCTCCGGCACTGAAGCTTTCTTT

V: TRBV9
size: NA
D: NA
J: TRBJ2-1
CDR3: CASSVSYNEQFF
DNA: TGTGCCAGCAGCGTTTCATACAATGAGCAGTTCTTC

V: TRBV5-1
size: NA
D: NA
J: TRBJ2-5
CDR3: CASSLLGPETQYF
DNA: TGCGCCAGCAGCTTGTTAGGCCCAGAGACCCAGTACTTC

V: TRBV5-6
size: NA
D: TRBD2
J: TRBJ2-5
CDR3: CASSLLAGGRETQYF
DNA: TGTGCCAGCAGCTTACTAGCGGGGGGTAGGGAGACCCAGTACTTC

V: TRBV4-3
size: large
D: NA
J: TRBJ2-1
CDR3: CASSHLGDTNNEQFF
DNA: TGCGCCAGCAGCCACTTAGGGGACACAAACAATGAGCAGTTCTTC